This entry describes one T cell receptor (beta chain). Antigen: not known. This sample is part of a study of T cell responses to AZD1222 COVID-19 vaccine. Study-wide points: Nearly half of spike-specific TCRs reportedly target unmutated variant regions.

Data came from immunoSEQ multiplex PCR; TCRdb stores just in-frame clones and leaves some out. The sample carries around 54,000 clones, about 86% recorded once. Trimming removed 2 bases from V and 3 bases from J; junction bases left unmatched: 2. In germline, CDR1 is SGHRS, CDR2 YFSETQ. This CDR3 is built from 15 residues. V gene TRBV5-1 combines with J gene TRBJ2-2, with 9 bases lining up with TRBD2. Source: peripheral blood, taken 28 days after the second AZD1222 dose. The TCR was taken from an adult who received the AZD1222 COVID-19 vaccine. CDR3 nucleotides: TGCGCCAGCAGCTTTGCGGGAGGGGACACCGGGGAGCTGTTTTTT. Translation: CASSFAGGDTGELFF.